The clone carrying this T cell receptor beta chain was observed once. Using immunoSEQ multiplex PCR, the repertoire was profiled, and TCRdb retains in-frame clones only, with some absent. The sample gives roughly 60,000 clones, about 87% of which show up once; 1.5% to 2% is in the top ten. The CDR3 has 15 amino acids. Per the germline V gene, CDR1 is MDHEN and CDR2 is SYDVKM. The V gene end was trimmed by 6 bases and the J gene end by 7 bases; junction bases not matched to a gene: 8. This specimen comes from a study of graft-versus-host responses after intestinal transplantation. Study at large: Transplants given to recipients were multivisceral, liver-intestinal, or isolated intestinal.

This chain joins TRBV28 and TRBJ2-3; 12 bases are shared with TRBD1. The source of this sequence is a human patient who received an intestinal transplant, so some T cells may come from the graft donor. Sequenced here: PBMCs, sampled 26 days after transplant. The CDR3 sequence is CASRPGTGGKNTQYF. Written as DNA, the CDR3 is TGTGCCAGCAGACCCGGGACAGGGGGCAAGAATACGCAGTATTTT. Complete variable domain (other parts from reference TRBV28 and TRBJ2-3): DVKVTQSSRYLVKRTGEKVFLECVQDMDHENMFWYRQDPGLGLRLIYFSYDVKMKEKGDIPEGYSVSREKKERFSLILESASTNQTSMYLCASRPGTGGKNTQYFGPGTRLTVL.